The 22 T cell receptor beta chains below all came from one sample that was sequenced in a study of cytomegalovirus exposure and HLA in healthy donors. PCR was performed using 60 Vbeta and 13 Jbeta primers. Here immunoSEQ multiplex PCR was the method, and the copy in TCRdb shows in-frame clones only, minus some. The table lists roughly 120,000 clones, about 78% of them singletons. The sample was PBMCs. The receptors originated from a woman between 40 and 50 years old in good health and CMV-seropositive.

This clone was recorded only once. The chain couples TRBV4-1 to TRBJ1-2; D might be TRBD1 (6 bases). This CDR3 region has 16 residues. Per germline, CDR1 MGHRA and CDR2 YSYEKL. Trimming removed 4 bases from V and 3 bases from J, with 18 bases in between. The CDR3 protein is CASSPGRGAKDYGYTF. In DNA form, the CDR3 reads TGCGCCAGCAGCCCGGGCCGGGGGGCTAAAGACTATGGCTACACCTTC.

V is TRBV7-6 and J is TRBJ2-5; 10 nucleotides line up with TRBD2. After removal of 4 bases from V and 5 bases from J, the junction contained 10 bases not matched to a gene. Germline V lookup: CDR1 SGHVS, CDR2 FNYEAQ. The CDR3 covers 16 residues. The CDR3, as DNA: TGTGCCAGCAGCTCTCAGCGGGGGGGTGGGGAGGAGACCCAGTACTTC. Protein: CASSSQRGGGEETQYF.

The rearrangement links TRBV9 to TRBJ1-6; TRBD1 aligns across 8 bases. Unmatched junction bases numbered 6, after V lost 3 bases and J lost 4 bases. Germline V gene sequence: CDR1 SGDLS, CDR2 YYNGEE. CDR3 length equals 16 residues. In DNA form, the CDR3 reads TGTGCCAGCAGCGCACGGGACAGGCCGTATAATTCACCCCTCCACTTT. Translating gives CASSARDRPYNSPLHF.

This clone has only a few counts. The J gene is TRBJ2-3, the V gene TRBV18; D is uncertain. The CDR3 is made up of 13 amino acids. V lost 3 bases to trimming and J lost 6 bases, with 10 bases between them. Germline CDR1 KGHSH, CDR2 LQKENI. In DNA, the CDR3 is TGTGCCAGCTCACCCCCTACCATGGATACGCAGTATTTT. It specifies CASSPPTMDTQYF.

The V and J genes are TRBV7-8 and TRBJ1-2, with D perhaps matching TRBD1 (5 bases). CDR3 length: 18 residues. V was clipped by 5 bases and J by 0 bases, with 22 bases between them. Germline V CDR1 and CDR2: SGHVS, FQNEAQ. CDR3 residues: CASSPTLRVRMTNYGYTF. The CDR3 DNA sequence: TGTGCCAGCAGCCCCACTCTCAGGGTCCGAATGACTAACTATGGCTACACCTTC.

The chain couples TRBV10-3 to TRBJ1-2; TRBD1 is a possible D gene (6 bases). Germline V gene lookup returns CDR1 ENHRY and CDR2 SYGVKD. V gave up 7 bases and J gave up 3 bases, with 18 bases separating them. The CDR3 totals 15 residues. The CDR3 loop is CAITETGMGDYGYTF. The DNA for the CDR3 is TGTGCCATCACGGAAACAGGGATGGGGGACTATGGCTACACCTTC.

This chain joins TRBV6-1 and TRBJ1-6; possibly TRBD1 for D (5 bases). The CDR3 loop spans 13 amino acids. V was shortened by 1 base and J by 9 bases, with 7 bases between the two germline ends. Germline CDR1 reads MNHNS; CDR2 reads SASEGT. The DNA for the CDR3 is TGTGCCAGCAGTGAAGAGCAGGGTTCACCCCTCCACTTT. Protein: CASSEEQGSPLHF.

The rearrangement links TRBV5-1 to TRBJ2-2; 9 bases map to TRBD1. This CDR3 has 15 amino acids. Germline loops: CDR1 SGHRS, CDR2 YFSETQ. V trimming: 7 bases; J trimming: 1 base; junction bases outside the gene matches: 5. CDR3 sequence reads: CASRTGEGNTGELFF. For the CDR3, the DNA is TGCGCCAGCCGGACAGGGGAAGGGAACACCGGGGAGCTGTTTTTT.

The chain recombines TRBV2 with TRBJ2-7, with D unclear. From germline, CDR1 is SNHLY and CDR2 FYNNEI. Trimming pared 6 bases from V and 2 bases from J, leaving 11 bases between. CDR3 length: 13 residues. The CDR3 sequence is CASRKKPPYEQYF. Here the CDR3 DNA reads TGTGCCAGCAGGAAGAAGCCACCCTACGAGCAGTACTTC.

The chain has TRBV7-2 and TRBJ1-4; D perhaps matches TRBD1 (5 bases). V gave up 3 bases and J gave up 13 bases, with 15 bases separating them. CDR1 is SGHTA and CDR2 is FQGNSA in the germline V gene. The CDR3 length is 13 residues. CDR3 in amino acids: CASSFGREDRLFF. CDR3 nucleotide sequence: TGTGCCAGCAGCTTCGGTCGCGAAGACAGACTGTTTTTT.

V and J are TRBV7-8 and TRBJ2-6; D gene uncertain. The CDR3 sequence is 14 residues long. Between the trimmed V and J ends, which lost 5 bases and 2 bases, there was a span of 7 bases. Germline CDR1 is SGHVS and CDR2 is FQNEAQ. CDR3 region: CASSLSPGANVLTF. The DNA for the CDR3 is TGTGCCAGCAGCCTTAGTCCTGGGGCCAACGTCCTGACTTTC.

This sequence joins TRBV19 and TRBJ1-5; D is unresolved. The CDR3 is made up of 14 amino acids. CDR1 is LNHDA and CDR2 is SQIVND in the germline V gene (reference sequence). V was shortened by 4 bases and J by 6 bases, with 13 bases between the two germline ends. This CDR3 is CASSTVQKFQPQHF. The CDR3 coding sequence is TGTGCCAGTAGTACCGTACAGAAATTTCAGCCCCAGCATTTT.

The V call is TRBV7-2, the J call TRBJ2-3, with 8 bases identical to TRBD1. CDR1 SGHTA and CDR2 FQGNSA come from the germline V gene. The CDR3 sequence is 15 residues long. Germline trimming cut 5 bases from V and 2 bases from J; bases unmatched to any gene: 6. The CDR3 region is CASSQDRAYTDTQYF. For the CDR3, the DNA is TGTGCCAGCAGCCAGGACAGGGCCTACACAGATACGCAGTATTTT.

The V call is TRBV5-4, the J call TRBJ2-1; TRBD2 matches at 9 bases. The germline V gene has CDR1 SGHNT and CDR2 YYREEE (reference sequence). With 2 bases clipped from V and 4 bases from J, the junction kept 4 bases outside the gene matches. The CDR3 loop spans 15 amino acids. CDR3 sequence: CASSFGGGGYNEQFF. As DNA, the CDR3 is TGTGCCAGCAGCTTCGGCGGGGGGGGATACAATGAGCAGTTCTTC. Full variable domain (remainder filled in from reference TRBV5-4 and TRBJ2-1): ETGVTQSPTHLIKTRGQQVTLRCSSQSGHNTVSWYQQALGQGPQFIFQYYREEENGRGNFPPRFSGLQFPNYSSELNVNALELDDSALYLCASSFGGGGYNEQFFGPGTRLTVL.

The genes are TRBV5-1 and TRBJ1-2; no clear D gene. Between the trimmed V and J ends, which lost 0 bases and 4 bases, there was a span of 10 bases. The V gene's germline CDR1 is SGHRS and CDR2 YFSETQ. The CDR3 covers 14 residues. This CDR3 is CASSLARSSYGYTF. In nucleotides, the CDR3 is TGCGCCAGCAGCTTGGCGCGTTCCTCCTATGGCTACACCTTC.

V usage is TRBV29-1 and J usage is TRBJ1-1, with 8 bases aligning to TRBD1. CDR1 is SQVTM and CDR2 is ANQGSEA in the germline V gene. This CDR3 is 14 amino acids long. V shed 7 bases and J 4 bases; nucleotides not matched to a gene: 11. CDR3 bases: TGCAGCGCTGGACAGGGACCTGGTATCACTGAAGCTTTCTTT. Its translation: CSAGQGPGITEAFF.

The chain employs TRBV6-1 and TRBJ1-1; unclear D gene. V was trimmed by 3 bases and J by 4 bases, leaving 9 bases between them. CDR3 length equals 13 residues. In germline, CDR1 is MNHNS, CDR2 SASEGT. CDR3 amino acids: CASSEMWSTEAFF. CDR3 nucleotides: TGTGCCAGCAGTGAGATGTGGAGCACTGAAGCTTTCTTT.

The rearrangement links TRBV6-6 to TRBJ2-5; D possibly corresponds to TRBD1 (5 bases). This CDR3 is built from 16 residues. Germline V gene data show CDR1 as MNHNY and CDR2 as SVGAGI (reference sequence). With 4 bases removed from V and 4 bases from J, the gap between germline ends came to 19 bases. CDR3 sequence reads: CASSSGWTNLRETQYF. The CDR3 DNA follows: TGTGCCAGCAGTTCCGGTTGGACAAACCTACGAGAGACCCAGTACTTC.

V usage is TRBV7-7 and J usage is TRBJ2-1; 8 bases map to TRBD2. Unmatched junction bases numbered 4, after V lost 1 base and J lost 5 bases. CDR3 length: 15 amino acids. Germline-derived CDR1 and CDR2 are SSHAT and FNYEAQ (reference sequence). CDR3 nucleotide sequence: TGTGCCAGCAGCTTAGACCGGGGGGGACACAATGAGCAGTTCTTC. Amino acids: CASSLDRGGHNEQFF.

The chain links TRBV5-6 to TRBJ1-1; 7 bases map to TRBD1. CDR1 and CDR2 (germline): SGHDT, YYEEEE. The CDR3 totals 15 residues. With 2 bases clipped from V and 2 bases from J, the junction kept 6 bases outside the gene matches. In DNA form, the CDR3 reads TGTGCCAGCAGCTTTGTCAAGGGGGCAAACACTGAAGCTTTCTTT. Translating gives CASSFVKGANTEAFF.

V is TRBV7-2 and J is TRBJ1-2; 9 bases match TRBD1. The V segment lost 4 bases and the J segment 1 base; nucleotides outside the gene matches: 7. The germline gives CDR1 SGHTA, CDR2 FQGNSA. CDR3 size: 16 residues. CDR3 residues: CASSSTDRGGNYGYTF. The DNA of the CDR3 is TGTGCCAGCAGCTCTACGGACAGGGGTGGTAACTATGGCTACACCTTC.

The CDR3 loop is CAIRPETGAPNEKLFF. CDR3 sequence (DNA): TGTGCCATCAGGCCGGAAACAGGGGCTCCTAATGAAAAACTGTTTTTT. This chain joins TRBV10-3 and TRBJ1-4; 7 nucleotides line up with TRBD1. The CDR3 loop spans 16 amino acids. V dropped 6 bases and J dropped 3; count of bases not matched to a gene: 10. The V gene's germline CDR1 is ENHRY and CDR2 SYGVKD.